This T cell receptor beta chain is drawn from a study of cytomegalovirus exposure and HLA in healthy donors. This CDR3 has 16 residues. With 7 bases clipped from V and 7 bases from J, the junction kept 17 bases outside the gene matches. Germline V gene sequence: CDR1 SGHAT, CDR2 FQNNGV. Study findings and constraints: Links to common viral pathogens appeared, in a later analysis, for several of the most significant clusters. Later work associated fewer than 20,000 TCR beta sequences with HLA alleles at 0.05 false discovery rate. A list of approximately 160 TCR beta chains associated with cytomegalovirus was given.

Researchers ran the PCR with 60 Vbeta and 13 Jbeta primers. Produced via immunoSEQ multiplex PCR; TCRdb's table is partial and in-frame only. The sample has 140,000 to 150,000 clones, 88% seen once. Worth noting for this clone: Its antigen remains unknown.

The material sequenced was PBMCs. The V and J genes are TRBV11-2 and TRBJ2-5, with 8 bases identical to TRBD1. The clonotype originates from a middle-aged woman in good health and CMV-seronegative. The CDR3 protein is CASTPFEGQAKRTQYF. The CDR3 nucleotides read TGTGCCAGCACCCCCTTCGAGGGACAGGCGAAGCGGACCCAGTACTTC.